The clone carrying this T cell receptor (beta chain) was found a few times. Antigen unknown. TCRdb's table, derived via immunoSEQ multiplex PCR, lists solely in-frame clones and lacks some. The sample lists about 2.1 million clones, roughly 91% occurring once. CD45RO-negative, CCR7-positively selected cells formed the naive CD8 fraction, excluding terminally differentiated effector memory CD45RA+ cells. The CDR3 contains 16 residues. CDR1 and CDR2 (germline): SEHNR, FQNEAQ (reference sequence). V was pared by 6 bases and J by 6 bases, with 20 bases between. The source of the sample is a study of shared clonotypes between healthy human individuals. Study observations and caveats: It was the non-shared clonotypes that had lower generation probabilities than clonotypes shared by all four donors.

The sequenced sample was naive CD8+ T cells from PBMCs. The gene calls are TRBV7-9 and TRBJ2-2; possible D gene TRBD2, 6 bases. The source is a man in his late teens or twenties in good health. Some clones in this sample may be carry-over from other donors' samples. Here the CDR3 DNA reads TGTGCCAGCAGGCTAGTCGGTACGGGGACTGCCGGGGAGCTGTTTTTT. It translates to CASRLVGTGTAGELFF.